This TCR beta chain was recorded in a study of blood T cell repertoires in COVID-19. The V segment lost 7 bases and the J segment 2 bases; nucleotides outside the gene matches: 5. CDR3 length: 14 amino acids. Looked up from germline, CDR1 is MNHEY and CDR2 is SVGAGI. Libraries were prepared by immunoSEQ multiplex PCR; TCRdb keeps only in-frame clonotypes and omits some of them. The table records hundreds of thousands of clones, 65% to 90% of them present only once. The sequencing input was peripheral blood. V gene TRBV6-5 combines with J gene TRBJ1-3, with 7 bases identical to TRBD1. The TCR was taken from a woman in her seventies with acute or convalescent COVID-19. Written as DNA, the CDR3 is TGTGCCAGCACCCCAGGGGGGACTGGAAACACCATATATTTT. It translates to CASTPGGTGNTIYF.